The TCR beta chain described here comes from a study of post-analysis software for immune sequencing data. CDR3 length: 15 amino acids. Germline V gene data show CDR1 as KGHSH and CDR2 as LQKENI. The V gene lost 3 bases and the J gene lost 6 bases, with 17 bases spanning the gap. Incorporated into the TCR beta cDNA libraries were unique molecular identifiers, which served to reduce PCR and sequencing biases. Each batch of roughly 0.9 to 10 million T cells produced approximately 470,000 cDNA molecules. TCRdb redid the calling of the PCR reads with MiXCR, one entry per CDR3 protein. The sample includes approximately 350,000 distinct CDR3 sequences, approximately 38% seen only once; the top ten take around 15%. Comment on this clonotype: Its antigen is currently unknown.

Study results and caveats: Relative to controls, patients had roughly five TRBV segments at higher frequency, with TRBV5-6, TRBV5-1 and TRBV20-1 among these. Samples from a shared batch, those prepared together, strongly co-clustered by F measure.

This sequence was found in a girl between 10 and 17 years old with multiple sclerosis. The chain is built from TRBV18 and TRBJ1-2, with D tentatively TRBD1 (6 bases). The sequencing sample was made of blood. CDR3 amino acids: CASSPNPRGGDGYTF. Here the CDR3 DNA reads TGTGCCAGCTCACCCAACCCCAGGGGAGGAGATGGCTACACCTTC.